These 14 T cell receptor beta chains came from one sample sequenced in a study of T-cell reconstitution after alpha-beta-depleted transplantation in children. A library of TCRbeta sequences, prepared with unique molecular identifiers, was generated. A single record per CDR3 protein comes from TCRdb applying MiXCR to the PCR reads. The repertoire holds 530,000 or so distinct CDR3 sequences, 25% to 30% seen once, with less than 40% in the top ten. The sequences come from PBMCs, collected before TCRalphabeta/CD19-depleted stem cell transplant. The receptors were sampled from a boy under two years old with Wiskott-Aldrich syndrome, due to receive a stem cell transplant.

This clonotype was detected a few times. V gene TRBV12-3 or TRBV12-4 combines with J gene TRBJ1-5; D is possibly TRBD1 (5 bases). Trimming left V 7 bases short and J 5 bases short, with 15 bases between. The CDR3 runs to 14 residues. The CDR3 coding sequence is TGTGCCAGCACCACCCGGGGGTGGGATCAGCCCCAGCATTTT. Protein product: CASTTRGWDQPQHF.

Only a few counts were recorded for this clonotype. The chain links TRBV5-4 to TRBJ2-7; 7 bases fit TRBD1. The J segment lost 1 base and the V segment lost 2 bases, leaving 6 bases of the junction unmatched. The CDR3 is 15 residues long. CDR1 is SGHNT and CDR2 is YYREEE in the germline V gene (reference sequence). The CDR3 loop reads CASSLGTASSYEQYF. For the CDR3, the DNA is TGTGCCAGCAGCTTAGGGACAGCCTCTTCCTACGAGCAGTACTTC.

V gene TRBV5-1 combines with J gene TRBJ2-5, with D perhaps TRBD1 or TRBD2 (5 bases each). Trimming cost V 0 bases and J 3 bases, with 12 bases left between them. The CDR3 is 15 residues long. The germline V gene encodes CDR1 SGHRS and CDR2 YFSETQ. CDR3 nucleotide sequence: TGCGCCAGCAGCTTGGGGGGGACCCTGGAAGAGACCCAGTACTTC. Protein sequence: CASSLGGTLEETQYF.

The chain carries TRBV6-6 and TRBJ2-3; 9 nucleotides line up with TRBD1. The CDR3 covers 13 residues. Germline CDR1 reads MNHNY; CDR2 reads SVGAGI (reference sequence). J lost 5 bases, V lost 6 bases, and 3 bases had no gene match. CDR3 nucleotide sequence: TGTGCCAGCAGACAGGGGGCTGGAGATACGCAGTATTTT. Its protein is CASRQGAGDTQYF.

The CDR3 reads CAIIITSSVRSNEQFF. CDR3 sequence (DNA): TGTGCCATCATTATTACGTCCAGCGTACGTAGCAATGAGCAGTTCTTC. This chain uses TRBV6-2 or TRBV6-3 with TRBJ2-1; no firm D call. This CDR3 is built from 16 residues. CDR1 is MNHEY, CDR2 SVGEGT, per germline. Trimming pared 10 bases from V and 6 bases from J, leaving 25 bases between.

CDR3 loop: CASSLNGGQETQYF. The CDR3 DNA reads as TGCGCCAGCAGCTTGAACGGGGGTCAAGAGACCCAGTACTTC. This chain connects TRBV5-1 to TRBJ2-5; a weak D match, TRBD2 (6 bases). The CDR3 contains 14 residues. Per germline, CDR1 SGHRS and CDR2 YFSETQ. V was shortened by 1 base and J by 2 bases, with 9 bases between the two germline ends. Using reference TRBV5-1 and TRBJ2-5 for the parts outside the CDR3, the full variable domain is KAGVTQTPRYLIKTRGQQVTLSCSPISGHRSVSWYQQTPGQGLQFLFEYFSETQRNKGNFPGRFSGRQFSNSRSEMNVSTLELGDSALYLCASSLNGGQETQYFGPGTRLLVL.

This clonotype was picked up a small number of times. The V and J genes are TRBV29-1 and TRBJ1-1; tentative D call: TRBD1 (6 bases). This CDR3 is 13 amino acids long. V was pared by 5 bases and J by 4 bases, with 14 bases between. CDR1 and CDR2 (germline): SQVTM, ANQGSEA. Written as DNA, the CDR3 is TGCAGCGTTCTGGGGGCGGAAGGCACTGAAGCTTTCTTT. As protein: CSVLGAEGTEAFF.

The chain links TRBV5-4 to TRBJ1-2; D call uncertain. Germline lookup yields CDR1 SGHNT and CDR2 YYREEE (reference sequence). This CDR3 contains 15 residues. Trimming pared 0 bases from V and 5 bases from J, leaving 14 bases between. DNA for the CDR3: TGTGCCAGCAGCTTGGACAGCGCAAAAAGTTATGGCTACACCTTC. This translates into CASSLDSAKSYGYTF.

V usage is TRBV14 and J usage is TRBJ1-2, with D possibly TRBD1 on 6 matching bases. V dropped 4 bases and J dropped 12 bases, with 15 bases sitting between them. Germline assignment: CDR1 SGHDN and CDR2 FVKESK. The CDR3 length is 12 residues. The CDR3 is CASSPRGGRDTF. CDR3 coding DNA: TGTGCCAGCAGCCCCAGAGGGGGTAGGGACACCTTC. The full variable domain, completed using reference TRBV14 and TRBJ1-2, is EAGVTQFPSHSVIEKGQTVTLRCDPISGHDNLYWYRRVMGKEIKFLLHFVKESKQDESGMPNNRFLAERTGGTYSTLKVQPAELEDSGVYFCASSPRGGRDTFGSGTRLTVV.

V is TRBV7-2 and J is TRBJ2-1; 10 nucleotides align to TRBD1. Trimming removed 5 bases from V and 6 bases from J; junction bases left unmatched: 4. This CDR3 region has 14 residues. CDR1 SGHTA and CDR2 FQGNSA come from the germline V gene. The CDR3 spells CASSRTGGGNEQFF. The CDR3, as DNA: TGTGCCAGCAGCCGGACAGGGGGTGGCAATGAGCAGTTCTTC.

The genes are TRBV5-1 and TRBJ2-3; D gene ambiguous. From germline, CDR1 is SGHRS and CDR2 YFSETQ. Trimming took off 3 bases at V and 2 bases at J, with 16 bases between the two ends. CDR3 length: 16 amino acids. The DNA for the CDR3 is TGCGCCAGCAGCTCGATTACTCGACCGCCCACAGATACGCAGTATTTT. Translating gives CASSSITRPPTDTQYF.

This clonotype has a handful of counts. The chain links TRBV10-3 to TRBJ2-3; 11 nucleotides match TRBD2. After removal of 2 bases from V and 2 bases from J, the junction contained 3 bases not matched to a gene. This CDR3 contains 16 residues. Germline V lookup: CDR1 ENHRY, CDR2 SYGVKD. CDR3 loop: CAISERLAGITDTQYF. The CDR3 coding sequence is TGTGCCATCAGTGAGCGACTAGCGGGGATCACAGATACGCAGTATTTT.

This clonotype came up a few times. This chain uses TRBV12-5 with TRBJ1-1; possibly TRBD1 for D (6 bases). Trimming cost V 1 base and J 5 bases, with 14 bases left between them. CDR1 LGHNT and CDR2 FRNRAP come from the germline V gene. The CDR3 totals 15 residues. The CDR3 loop is CASGLGPRGRTEAFF. The CDR3, as DNA: TGTGCTAGTGGTTTGGGGCCACGGGGGCGGACTGAAGCTTTCTTT.

A few counts support this clonotype. V gene TRBV5-1 combines with J gene TRBJ2-3; D remains unclear. V lost 4 bases and J lost 2, with 17 bases in between. The CDR3 sequence is 16 residues long. Germline lookup yields CDR1 SGHRS and CDR2 YFSETQ. CDR3 sequence (DNA): TGCGCCAGCAGCCCCCAAGTGACGGGCTACACAGATACGCAGTATTTT. Translating gives CASSPQVTGYTDTQYF.